The T cell receptor beta chain under discussion was sequenced for a study of blood T cell repertoires in COVID-19. Study overall: COVID-19 samples from acute and convalescent phases originated in the United States, Italy and Spain. Sample material is recorded as cDNA or gDNA derived from T cells, B-cell-depleted T cells, or PBMCs.

The authors' processing: Estimated nucleated cell counts came from reference gene primer amplification. TCRdb's copy holds only in-frame clones and misses some; the assay was immunoSEQ multiplex PCR. V and J calls and clone size are copied from that table; D and trimming were computed from the DNA. The data show roughly 200,000 clones, 80% to 85% seen once. The sequence came from a man aged 40-49 years with acute or convalescent COVID-19. Sequences were obtained from peripheral blood.

The CDR3 is CAIREQREGTEAFF. CDR3 coding DNA: TGTGCCATCAGAGAACAGCGGGAAGGCACTGAAGCTTTCTTT. The chain uses TRBV10-3 and TRBJ1-1; unclear D gene. There are 14 residues in the CDR3. Trimming removed 6 bases from V and 4 bases from J, with 15 bases in between. Germline CDR1 ENHRY, CDR2 SYGVKD.